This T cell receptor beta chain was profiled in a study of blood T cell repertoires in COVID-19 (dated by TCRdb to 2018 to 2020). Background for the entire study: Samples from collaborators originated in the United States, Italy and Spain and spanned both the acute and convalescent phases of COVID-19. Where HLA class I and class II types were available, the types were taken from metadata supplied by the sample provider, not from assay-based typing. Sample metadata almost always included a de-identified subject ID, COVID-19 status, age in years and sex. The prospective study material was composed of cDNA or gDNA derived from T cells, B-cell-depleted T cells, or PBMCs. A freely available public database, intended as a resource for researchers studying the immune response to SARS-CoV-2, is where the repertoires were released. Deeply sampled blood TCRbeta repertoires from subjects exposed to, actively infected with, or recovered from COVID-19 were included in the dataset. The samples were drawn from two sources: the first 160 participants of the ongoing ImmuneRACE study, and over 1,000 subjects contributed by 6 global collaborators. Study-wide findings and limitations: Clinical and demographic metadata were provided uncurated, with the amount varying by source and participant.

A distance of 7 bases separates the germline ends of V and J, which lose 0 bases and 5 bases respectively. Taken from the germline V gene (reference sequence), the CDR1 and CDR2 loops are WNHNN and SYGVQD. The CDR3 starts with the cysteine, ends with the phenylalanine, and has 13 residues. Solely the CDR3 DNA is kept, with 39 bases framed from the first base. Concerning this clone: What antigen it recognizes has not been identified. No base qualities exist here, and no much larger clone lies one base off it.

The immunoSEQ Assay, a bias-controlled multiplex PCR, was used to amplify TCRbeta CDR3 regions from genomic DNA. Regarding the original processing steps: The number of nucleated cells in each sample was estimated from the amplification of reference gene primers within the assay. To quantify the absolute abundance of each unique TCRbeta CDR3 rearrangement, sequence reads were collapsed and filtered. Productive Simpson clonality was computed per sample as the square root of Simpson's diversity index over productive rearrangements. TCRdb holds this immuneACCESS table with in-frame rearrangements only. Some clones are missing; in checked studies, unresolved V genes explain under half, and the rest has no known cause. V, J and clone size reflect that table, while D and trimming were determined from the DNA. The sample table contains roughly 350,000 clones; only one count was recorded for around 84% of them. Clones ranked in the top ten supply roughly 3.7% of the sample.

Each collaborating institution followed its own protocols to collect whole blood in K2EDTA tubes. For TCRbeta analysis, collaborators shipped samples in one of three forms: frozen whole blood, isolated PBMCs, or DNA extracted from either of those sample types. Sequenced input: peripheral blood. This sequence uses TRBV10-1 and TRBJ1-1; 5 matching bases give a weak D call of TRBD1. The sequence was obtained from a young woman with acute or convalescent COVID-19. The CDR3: CASSESQGTEAFF. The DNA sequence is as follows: TGCGCCAGCAGTGAGTCGCAGGGAACTGAAGCTTTCTTT.